These 23 T cell receptor beta chains came from one sample sequenced in a study of response to subunit inactivated influenza vaccine. TCRdb itself ran the RT-PCR reads through MiXCR, one entry per CDR3 protein. The sample has about 180,000 distinct CDR3 sequences; roughly 8.7% are singletons. Source: non-naive T cells sorted from PBMCs, taken on the day of vaccination. These receptor sequences come from a man aged 50-59 years who received an inactivated influenza vaccine.

This clonotype has at least ten counts. The chain links TRBV12-3 or TRBV12-4 to TRBJ1-5; D might be TRBD1 (5 bases). CDR3 length equals 14 residues. V lost 2 bases and J 7 bases, leaving 12 bases between the germline ends. CDR3 sequence (DNA): TGTGCCAGCAGTTTAAGTCGCAGGGAACAGCCCCAGCATTTT. It codes for CASSLSRREQPQHF.

This clonotype was seen more than once but under ten times. J is TRBJ2-4 and V is TRBV7-9; no clear D. Germline lookup yields CDR1 SEHNR and CDR2 FQNEAQ (reference sequence). The CDR3 has 15 amino acids. The V gene lost 5 bases and the J gene lost 0 bases, with 11 bases spanning the gap. The CDR3 region has the DNA TGTGCCAGCAGCCCTCCGGCTGTAGCCAAAAACATTCAGTACTTC. It translates to CASSPPAVAKNIQYF. Supplemented by reference TRBV7-9 and TRBJ2-4, the full variable domain reads DTGVSQNPRHKITKRGQNVTFRCDPISEHNRLYWYRQTLGQGPEFLTYFQNEAQLEKSRLLSDRFSAERPKGSFSTLEIQRTEQGDSAMYLCASSPPAVAKNIQYFGAGTRLSVL.

This clonotype was seen ten or more times. This sequence joins TRBV2 and TRBJ2-7; a possible D gene is TRBD1 (6 bases). From germline, CDR1 is SNHLY and CDR2 FYNNEI. This CDR3 spans 14 amino acids. V lost 7 bases and J lost 2, with 15 bases in between. As DNA, the CDR3 is TGTGCCAGCACCGGACGGACAGAACCCTACGAGCAGTACTTC. Protein product: CASTGRTEPYEQYF.

The CDR3 DNA sequence: TGCGCCAGCAGCTTGATTGGCGTGGGACAGGGAAACACCGGGGAGCTGTTTTTT. Translated: CASSLIGVGQGNTGELFF. The chain uses TRBV5-1 and TRBJ2-2; 9 nucleotides match TRBD1. Per germline, CDR1 SGHRS and CDR2 YFSETQ. V lost 1 base to trimming and J lost 2 bases; unmatched junction nucleotides: 9. The CDR3 spans 18 residues.

This clonotype was counted at least ten times. The gene calls are TRBV4-3 and TRBJ1-1, with D maybe TRBD1 (6 bases). The CDR3 loop spans 14 amino acids. Germline V gene sequence: CDR1 LGHNA, CDR2 YSLEER. Trimming removed 1 base at V and 6 bases at J, with 12 bases between. The DNA for the CDR3 is TGCGCCAGCAGCCAAGTAGGGGGGGCCGCTGAAGCTTTCTTT. Protein sequence: CASSQVGGAAEAFF.

This clonotype showed up just once. One end of the junction varies from germline; a read error may be responsible. V and J are TRBV7-2 and TRBJ2-3; 8 bases align to TRBD1. Germline V gives CDR1 SGHTA, CDR2 FQGNSA. The length of the CDR3 is 14 residues. DNA of the CDR3: TGTGTCAGCAGCCACGGGGACAGGAAGGATACGCAGTATTTT. It codes for CVSSHGDRKDTQYF.

The chain combines TRBV6-1 with TRBJ1-5; 9 bases are shared with TRBD1. CDR3 length equals 15 residues. Trimming at V came to 5 bases and at J to 5 bases, leaving 7 bases not matched to a gene. The germline V gene encodes CDR1 MNHNS and CDR2 SASEGT. This CDR3 is CASSPGTGWDQPQHF. The DNA for the CDR3 is TGTGCCAGCAGTCCCGGGACAGGGTGGGATCAGCCCCAGCATTTT.

This chain uses TRBV6-5 with TRBJ2-1; 11 bases line up with TRBD2. The junction had 8 bases not matched to a gene; V was cut back by 0 bases and J by 7 bases. Germline lookup yields CDR1 MNHEY and CDR2 SVGAGI. The CDR3 runs 17 residues. The CDR3 region is CASSYSPLAGGRNEQFF. The CDR3 region has the DNA TGTGCCAGCAGTTACTCCCCCTTAGCGGGAGGGCGGAATGAGCAGTTCTTC.

This clonotype has only a few counts. This chain links TRBV9 with TRBJ1-2, with 7 positions matching TRBD1. The V gene end was trimmed by 4 bases and the J gene end by 8 bases; junction bases not matched to a gene: 8. Germline V lookup: CDR1 SGDLS, CDR2 YYNGEE. The CDR3 covers 13 residues. CDR3 region: CASSPGTVVGYTF. The CDR3 DNA reads TGTGCCAGCAGCCCGGGGACAGTCGTCGGCTACACCTTC.

V usage is TRBV18 and J usage is TRBJ1-6; D uncertain. Trimming took off 3 bases at V and 10 bases at J, with 19 bases between the two ends. The CDR3 sequence is 16 residues long. Germline V gives CDR1 KGHSH, CDR2 LQKENI. CDR3 coding DNA: TGTGCCAGCTCACCGGTCAGGACCTCGTCTGGGTCACCCCTCCACTTT. Its protein product is CASSPVRTSSGSPLHF.

This clonotype showed up just once. A much larger clone lies a single base off, so this may be a read error. V is TRBV13 and J is TRBJ2-7; TRBD1 aligns across 7 bases. Germline-derived CDR1 and CDR2 are PRHDT and FYEKMQ (reference sequence). This CDR3 spans 14 amino acids. CDR3 DNA: TGTGCCAGCAGCCAGCTACAGGGGACCTACGAGCGGTACTTC. Amino acid sequence: CASSQLQGTYERYF. Filled out from reference TRBV13 and TRBJ2-7, the complete variable domain reads AAGVIQSPRHLIKEKRETATLKCYPIPRHDTVYWYQQGPGQDPQFLISFYEKMQSDKGSIPDRFSAQQFSDYHSELNMSSLELGDSALYFCASSQLQGTYERYFGPGTRLTVT.

The table lists this clonotype with a few counts. The chain carries TRBV28 and TRBJ1-1; TRBD1 is a possible D gene (6 bases). Germline-derived CDR1 and CDR2 are MDHEN and SYDVKM. CDR3 length: 14 residues. The V and J ends lost 4 bases and 2 bases respectively, with 11 bases between them. The CDR3 nucleotides read TGTGCCAGCAGTTCTCCGGGACACAACACTGAAGCTTTCTTT. Amino acid sequence: CASSSPGHNTEAFF.

This chain uses TRBV24-1 with TRBJ2-3; 8 bases are a match to TRBD2. This CDR3 contains 16 residues. Germline V gives CDR1 KGHDR, CDR2 SFDVKD. The V and J ends lost 4 bases and 4 bases, in that order; junction bases with no gene match: 9. CDR3 sequence (DNA): TGTGCCACCAGTGACATTAGCGGGATAGGAGCAGATACGCAGTATTTT. Translation gives CATSDISGIGADTQYF.

This clonotype was picked up many times. The J gene is TRBJ2-1, the V gene TRBV20-1, with TRBD2 matching over 9 bases. CDR1 and CDR2 from the germline V gene are DFQATT and SNEGSKA (reference sequence). This CDR3 spans 17 amino acids. V trimming: 5 bases; J trimming: 0 bases; junction bases outside the gene matches: 11. CDR3 sequence (DNA): TGCAGTGCTCTAAAAGGACTAGCGCCTAGCTCCTACAATGAGCAGTTCTTC. Amino acid sequence: CSALKGLAPSSYNEQFF.

The rearrangement links TRBV27 to TRBJ2-1, with 7 bases fitting TRBD2. V lost 0 bases to trimming and J lost 7 bases; unmatched junction nucleotides: 6. This CDR3 spans 15 amino acids. The V gene's germline CDR1 is MNHEY and CDR2 SMNVEV (reference sequence). Here the CDR3 reads CASSLSAGAWNEQFF. As DNA, the CDR3 is TGTGCCAGCAGTTTATCGGCGGGAGCTTGGAATGAGCAGTTCTTC.

The chain couples TRBV11-2 to TRBJ2-3; 9 nucleotides line up with TRBD1. J gave up 3 bases and V 5 bases, and 6 bases lay outside the gene matches. Germline CDR1 reads SGHAT; CDR2 reads FQNNGV. The CDR3 is 15 residues long. In DNA form, the CDR3 reads TGTGCCAGCAGCCATACAGGGGGCGATACAGATACGCAGTATTTT. It specifies CASSHTGGDTDTQYF.

In this sample, this clonotype turned up many times. The chain uses TRBV6-2 or TRBV6-3 and TRBJ2-2, with 10 bases matching TRBD1. Looked up from germline, CDR1 is MNHEY and CDR2 is SVGEGT. V was clipped by 3 bases and J by 5 bases; unmatched bases: 6. The CDR3 is 16 amino acids. CDR3 region: CASSYPGQGNTGELFF. The CDR3 nucleotides read TGTGCCAGCAGTTATCCGGGACAGGGGAATACCGGGGAGCTGTTTTTT.

The sample holds a few counts of this clonotype. The chain links TRBV4-1 to TRBJ1-1, with D perhaps matching TRBD1 (6 bases). The CDR3 has 15 residues. Between the trimmed V and J ends, which lost 0 bases and 4 bases, there was a span of 12 bases. Germline V gene lookup returns CDR1 MGHRA and CDR2 YSYEKL. Here the CDR3 reads CASSQDARGGTEAFF. The CDR3 DNA reads TGCGCCAGCAGCCAAGATGCCAGGGGTGGCACTGAAGCTTTCTTT.

This clonotype was seen a few times. The chain combines TRBV25-1 with TRBJ2-1; 7 bases line up with TRBD1. This CDR3 comprises 17 residues. Germline loops: CDR1 MGHDK, CDR2 SYGVNS. V lost 3 bases to trimming and J lost 2 bases; unmatched junction nucleotides: 10. The CDR3 DNA sequence: TGTGCCAGCAGTGAGTTAGGGGGCGCCGGGACCTACAATGAGCAGTTCTTC. Protein product: CASSELGGAGTYNEQFF.

In this sample, this clonotype turned up a few times. The V and J genes are TRBV20-1 and TRBJ2-1; D may be TRBD2 (6 bases). Germline V CDR1 and CDR2: DFQATT, SNEGSKA (reference sequence). V lost 6 bases, J lost 0 bases, and 15 bases lay in between. The CDR3 spans 15 residues. The chain's CDR3 is CSASGRGISYNEQFF. CDR3 sequence (DNA): TGCAGTGCGTCCGGCCGGGGGATCTCCTACAATGAGCAGTTCTTC.

V is TRBV5-1 and J is TRBJ1-6; no reliable D call. Trimming removed 0 bases from V and 7 bases from J, with 14 bases in between. This CDR3 is 16 amino acids long. Per germline, CDR1 SGHRS and CDR2 YFSETQ. This CDR3 is CASSLASRDINSPLHF. The CDR3 bases are TGCGCCAGCAGCTTGGCCAGCCGAGACATCAATTCACCCCTCCACTTT.

The chain uses TRBV9 and TRBJ2-7; 10 positions agree with TRBD1. This CDR3 has 16 amino acids. J gave up 7 bases and V 0 bases, and 10 bases lay outside the gene matches. Germline V lookup: CDR1 SGDLS, CDR2 YYNGEE. As DNA, the CDR3 is TGTGCCAGCAGCGTAGCTCCAGGGACAGGGGATGGGGAGCAGTACTTC. This codes for CASSVAPGTGDGEQYF. The full variable domain, completed using reference TRBV9 and TRBJ2-7, is DSGVTQTPKHLITATGQRVTLRCSPRSGDLSVYWYQQSLDQGLQFLIQYYNGEERAKGNILERFSAQQFPDLHSELNLSSLELGDSALYFCASSVAPGTGDGEQYFGPGTRLTVT.

The chain uses TRBV5-6 and TRBJ2-5, with D perhaps TRBD1 (6 bases). Germline values: CDR1 SGHDT, CDR2 YYEEEE. The CDR3 runs to 17 residues. Trimming cost V 4 bases and J 4 bases, with 23 bases left between them. CDR3 in DNA: TGTGCCAGCAGCCCAATTAAAGGGACAAGTGGTGGAGAGACCCAGTACTTC. Translation gives CASSPIKGTSGGETQYF.